These 6 T cell receptor beta chains were all obtained from the same sample, sequenced in a study of beta chain features in type 1 diabetes. These receptors lack a known antigen. Study-level results: There was a moderate but significant shortening of TCRB CDR3s in all four CD4+ subsets of Type 1 diabetes patients.

The whole isolated RNA underwent reverse transcription, so sequencing captured expressed TCRB transcripts. The protocol was immunoSEQ multiplex PCR, while the TCRdb copy is restricted to in-frame clones and leaves out a portion. This table holds roughly 250,000 clones, around 20% found once. Sequences were obtained from naive CD4+ T cells from blood. These receptors were collected from a woman in her thirties or forties with type 1 diabetes.

The rearrangement joins TRBV28 to TRBJ1-6, with D possibly being TRBD1 (6 bases). Germline CDR1 and CDR2: MDHEN and SYDVKM. The V end was cut by 8 bases, the J end by 10 bases, with 24 bases between. The CDR3 runs 16 residues. The CDR3 bases are TGTGCCAGCGGCACGAGACAGGCGGGTTCTGGATCACCCCTCCACTTT. Residues: CASGTRQAGSGSPLHF. The full variable domain, in which reference TRBV28 and TRBJ1-6 provide the parts outside the CDR3, is DVKVTQSSRYLVKRTGEKVFLECVQDMDHENMFWYRQDPGLGLRLIYFSYDVKMKEKGDIPEGYSVSREKKERFSLILESASTNQTSMYLCASGTRQAGSGSPLHFGNGTRLTVT.

This chain links TRBV19 with TRBJ2-1; D might be TRBD1 (5 bases). V lost 3 bases and J 2 bases, leaving 14 bases between the germline ends. The CDR3 has 16 residues. In germline, CDR1 is LNHDA, CDR2 SQIVND (reference sequence). The CDR3 region is CASSIYSQGAYNEQFF. In DNA, the CDR3 is TGTGCCAGTAGTATTTATTCCCAGGGTGCCTACAATGAGCAGTTCTTC. The entire variable domain, with the rest obtained from reference TRBV19 and TRBJ2-1, is as follows: DGGITQSPKYLFRKEGQNVTLSCEQNLNHDAMYWYRQDPGQGLRLIYYSQIVNDFQKGDIAEGYSVSREKKESFPLTVTSAQKNPTAFYLCASSIYSQGAYNEQFFGPGTRLTVL.

About this clone itself: This CDR3 is also generated by other DNA sequences in the sample. V is TRBV29-1 and J is TRBJ1-1; 8 bases agree with TRBD1. Trimming at V came to 7 bases and at J to 5 bases, leaving 6 bases not matched to a gene. The CDR3 contains 12 residues. Germline loops: CDR1 SQVTM, CDR2 ANQGSEA. DNA of the CDR3: TGCAGCGGTGACAGGGGAGGGACTGAAGCTTTCTTT. Encoded protein: CSGDRGGTEAFF.

In its sample, this clone was seen a few times. The V call is TRBV11-2, the J call TRBJ2-3; TRBD2 matches at 7 bases. The CDR3 is made up of 15 amino acids. J was trimmed by 2 bases and V by 5 bases; bases with no gene match: 7. Germline loops: CDR1 SGHAT, CDR2 FQNNGV. CDR3 region: CASSTAGPYTDTQYF. Here the CDR3 DNA reads TGTGCCAGCAGCACAGCGGGGCCCTACACAGATACGCAGTATTTT.

The chain recombines TRBV2 with TRBJ2-7; D is undetermined. Trimming left V 1 base short and J 2 bases short, with 9 bases between. There are 14 residues in the CDR3. The germline gives CDR1 SNHLY, CDR2 FYNNEI. CDR3 sequence: CASSEESVAYEQYF. CDR3 nucleotides: TGTGCCAGCAGTGAAGAGTCGGTTGCCTACGAGCAGTACTTC.

This clone showed up just a few times. V and J are TRBV20-1 and TRBJ1-4; the D is unclear. This CDR3 comprises 11 residues. V shed 3 bases and J shed 14 bases, with 13 bases lying between them. Germline lookup yields CDR1 DFQATT and CDR2 SNEGSKA (reference sequence). The CDR3 sequence: CSASPSRSLFF. The CDR3, as DNA: TGCAGTGCTAGCCCTTCGAGAAGTCTGTTTTTT.